This T cell receptor beta chain was identified during a study of blood T cell repertoires in COVID-19. Study overall: The United States, Italy and Spain supplied acute and convalescent COVID-19 samples. T cells, B-cell-depleted T cells, or PBMCs supplied cDNA or gDNA.

As originally analysed: Researchers report that nucleated cell counts were estimated from reference gene primer amplification. Generated by immunoSEQ multiplex PCR, the TCRdb table keeps only in-frame clones and is missing some. That table gives V, J and clone size, and the DNA gave D and trimming. The data contain approximately 220,000 clones, more than 80% of them singletons. Trimming shortened V by 0 bases and J by 0 bases, and 12 bases separated the two germline ends. The CDR3 totals 17 residues. In germline, CDR1 is LNHDA, CDR2 SQIVND (reference sequence). Sequencing was done on a sample of peripheral blood. The chain employs TRBV19 and TRBJ1-3, with D unclear. This TCR was recovered from a woman over 75 with acute or convalescent COVID-19. CDR3 nucleotide sequence: TGTGCCAGTAGTATAGATCTAGCAGAAAACTCTGGAAACACCATATATTTT. It encodes CASSIDLAENSGNTIYF.